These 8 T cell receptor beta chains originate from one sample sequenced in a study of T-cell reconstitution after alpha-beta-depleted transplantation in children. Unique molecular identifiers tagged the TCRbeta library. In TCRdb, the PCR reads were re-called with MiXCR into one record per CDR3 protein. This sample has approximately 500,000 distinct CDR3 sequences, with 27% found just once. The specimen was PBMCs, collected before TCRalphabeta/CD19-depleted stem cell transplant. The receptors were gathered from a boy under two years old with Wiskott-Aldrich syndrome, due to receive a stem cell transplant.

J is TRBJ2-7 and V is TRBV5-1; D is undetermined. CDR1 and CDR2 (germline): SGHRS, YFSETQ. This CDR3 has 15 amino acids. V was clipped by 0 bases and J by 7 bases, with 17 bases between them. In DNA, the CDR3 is TGCGCCAGCAGCTTGGCCGGTAGTATCAGTGGAGAGCAGTACTTC. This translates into CASSLAGSISGEQYF.

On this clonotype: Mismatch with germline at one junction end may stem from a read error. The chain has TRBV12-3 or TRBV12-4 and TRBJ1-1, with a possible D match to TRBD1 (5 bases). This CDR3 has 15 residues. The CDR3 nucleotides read TGTGACAGCAGTTCCCCCCTAGGGGCGAACACTGAAGCTTTCTTT. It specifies CDSSSPLGANTEAFF.

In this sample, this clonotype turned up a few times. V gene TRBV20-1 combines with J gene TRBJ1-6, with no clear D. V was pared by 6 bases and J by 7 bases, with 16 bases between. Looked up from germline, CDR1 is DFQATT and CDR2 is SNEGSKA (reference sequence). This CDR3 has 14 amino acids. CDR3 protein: CSATEEVWNSPLHF. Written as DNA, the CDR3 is TGCAGTGCAACTGAAGAAGTCTGGAATTCACCCCTCCACTTT.

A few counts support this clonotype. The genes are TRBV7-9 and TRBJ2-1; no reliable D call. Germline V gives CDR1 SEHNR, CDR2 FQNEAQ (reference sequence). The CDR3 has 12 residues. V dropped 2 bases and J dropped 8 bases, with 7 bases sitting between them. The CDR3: CASSLREHEQFF. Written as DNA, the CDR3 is TGTGCCAGCAGCTTACGCGAGCATGAGCAGTTCTTC.

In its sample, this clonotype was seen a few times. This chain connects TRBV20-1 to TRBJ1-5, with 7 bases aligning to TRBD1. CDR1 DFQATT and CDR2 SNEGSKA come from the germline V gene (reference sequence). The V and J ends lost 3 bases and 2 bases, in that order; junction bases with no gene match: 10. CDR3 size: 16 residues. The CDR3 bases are TGCAGTGCTAGCCTCAGACAGGGTACACGCAATCAGCCCCAGCATTTT. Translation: CSASLRQGTRNQPQHF.

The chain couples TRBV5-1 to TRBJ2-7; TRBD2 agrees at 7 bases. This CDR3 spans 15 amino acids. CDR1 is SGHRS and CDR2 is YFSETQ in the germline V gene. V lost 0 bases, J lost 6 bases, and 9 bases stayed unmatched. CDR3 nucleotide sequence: TGCGCCAGCAGCTTGGAAGCCGCGGGAGTCGGCGAGCAGTACTTC. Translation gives CASSLEAAGVGEQYF. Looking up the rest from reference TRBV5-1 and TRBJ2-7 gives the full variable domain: KAGVTQTPRYLIKTRGQQVTLSCSPISGHRSVSWYQQTPGQGLQFLFEYFSETQRNKGNFPGRFSGRQFSNSRSEMNVSTLELGDSALYLCASSLEAAGVGEQYFGPGTRLTVT.

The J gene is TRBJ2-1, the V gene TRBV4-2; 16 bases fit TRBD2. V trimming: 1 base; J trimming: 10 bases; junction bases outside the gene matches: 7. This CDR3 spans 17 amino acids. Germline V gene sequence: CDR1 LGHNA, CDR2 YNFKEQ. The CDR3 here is CASSQGRAGLAGGEQFF. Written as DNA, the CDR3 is TGTGCCAGCAGCCAAGGGCGGGCGGGACTAGCGGGAGGGGAGCAGTTCTTC.

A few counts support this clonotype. In nucleotides, the CDR3 is TGTGCCAGCAGTTTCCCGGGACTAGCGGGAAATGAGCAGTTCTTC. Translated: CASSFPGLAGNEQFF. This chain uses TRBV27 with TRBJ2-1, with 13 bases aligning to TRBD2. Germline lookup yields CDR1 MNHEY and CDR2 SMNVEV (reference sequence). CDR3 length equals 15 residues. Trimming cost V 3 bases and J 7 bases; bases outside gene matches: 3.